Below, 14 T cell receptor beta chains from the same sample are listed, as sequenced in a study of blood T cell repertoires in COVID-19. The method was immunoSEQ multiplex PCR; TCRdb's version includes in-frame clones alone and lacks a portion of them. The data hold about 280,000 clones, with 86% observed a single time. The specimen sequenced was peripheral blood. These receptors were collected from a woman aged 25 to 45 who had recovered from COVID-19.

CDR3 sequence (DNA): TGTGCCAGCAGCTTAGCGGGACAGGGGTACGAGCAGTACTTC. Translated: CASSLAGQGYEQYF. V is TRBV7-2 and J is TRBJ2-7; 10 nucleotides agree with TRBD1. This CDR3 region has 14 residues. Unmatched junction bases numbered 0, after V lost 0 bases and J lost 4 bases. Germline-derived CDR1 and CDR2 are SGHTA and FQGNSA.

This clone has a single count. The V and J genes are TRBV6-6 and TRBJ2-5, with 8 bases identical to TRBD2. CDR3 length equals 16 residues. Trimming removed 5 bases from V and 7 bases from J; junction bases left unmatched: 15. CDR1 and CDR2 (germline): MNHNY, SVGAGI (reference sequence). The CDR3 nucleotides read TGTGCCAGCAGTACAGGACCGGGACTAGTCAAAGGGACCCAGTACTTC. This codes for CASSTGPGLVKGTQYF.

This chain links TRBV28 with TRBJ2-1, with D perhaps TRBD1 (6 bases). Germline CDR1 and CDR2: MDHEN and SYDVKM. Trimming cost V 4 bases and J 7 bases, with 14 bases left between them. The CDR3 sequence is 14 residues long. The DNA of the CDR3 is TGTGCCAGCAGTTCCCGGCACAGGGTAAATGAGCAGTTCTTC. The encoded protein is CASSSRHRVNEQFF.

This clone was seen once. The chain uses TRBV28 and TRBJ1-2, with D possibly being TRBD1 (5 bases). This CDR3 spans 14 amino acids. In germline, CDR1 is MDHEN, CDR2 SYDVKM. V was pared by 5 bases and J by 7 bases, with 17 bases between. The DNA for the CDR3 is TGTGCCAGCAGTACCTCGGGGGAAGGGTTTGGCTACACCTTC. It specifies CASSTSGEGFGYTF.

Points on this clone: This sample includes further DNA sequences coding for the same CDR3. V usage is TRBV27 and J usage is TRBJ2-7; D is uncertain. Germline V gene lookup returns CDR1 MNHEY and CDR2 SMNVEV (reference sequence). Trimming removed 3 bases at V and 0 bases at J, with 6 bases between. The CDR3 loop spans 13 amino acids. As DNA, the CDR3 is TGTGCCAGCAGTTTCGCCAGCTCCTACGAGCAGTACTTC. Protein product: CASSFASSYEQYF.

This chain uses TRBV6-6 with TRBJ2-7; unclear D gene. The CDR3 loop spans 16 amino acids. Germline V gene lookup returns CDR1 MNHNY and CDR2 SVGAGI (reference sequence). Trimming stripped 0 bases from V and 0 bases from J, with 12 bases between. The CDR3 loop is CASSYSAGTGSYEQYF. CDR3 DNA sequence: TGTGCCAGCAGTTACTCGGCAGGCACTGGCTCCTACGAGCAGTACTTC.

V usage is TRBV4-3 and J usage is TRBJ1-4; 9 nucleotides line up with TRBD1. V trimming: 0 bases; J trimming: 4 bases; junction bases outside the gene matches: 0. Germline CDR1 is LGHNA and CDR2 is YSLEER. This CDR3 has 15 residues. DNA of the CDR3: TGCGCCAGCAGCCAAGAGGGACAGGGTAATGAAAAACTGTTTTTT. This encodes CASSQEGQGNEKLFF.

There are a few counts of this clone. The genes are TRBV6-5 and TRBJ2-7, with a possible D match to TRBD1 (6 bases). Germline CDR1 and CDR2: MNHEY and SVGAGI. This CDR3 spans 14 amino acids. V lost 6 bases and J 3 bases, leaving 15 bases between the germline ends. CDR3 nucleotide sequence: TGTGCCAGCAGACCCCCGACAGGTCTCTACGAGCAGTACTTC. It specifies CASRPPTGLYEQYF.

This chain joins TRBV12-5 and TRBJ1-5, with D unresolved. CDR1 is LGHNT and CDR2 is FRNRAP in the germline V gene. Trimming cost V 0 bases and J 3 bases, with 12 bases left between them. The CDR3 loop spans 16 amino acids. The CDR3 nucleotides read TGTGCTAGTGGTTTGGTGTTCGGGATAGACAATCAGCCCCAGCATTTT. Amino acid sequence: CASGLVFGIDNQPQHF.

This clone was detected many times. The chain is built from TRBV19 and TRBJ2-7, with D perhaps matching TRBD2 (5 bases). CDR3 length: 14 residues. V dropped 5 bases and J dropped 2 bases, with 13 bases sitting between them. Germline-derived CDR1 and CDR2 are LNHDA and SQIVND (reference sequence). CDR3 sequence: CASSPLNGAYEQYF. The CDR3 bases are TGTGCCAGTAGTCCCTTGAACGGGGCCTACGAGCAGTACTTC.

This chain links TRBV19 with TRBJ2-3; a weak D match, TRBD1 (6 bases). The CDR3 covers 14 residues. V lost 5 bases and J 2 bases, leaving 11 bases between the germline ends. The germline V gene encodes CDR1 LNHDA and CDR2 SQIVND (reference sequence). CDR3 in DNA: TGTGCCAGTAGTCCATGGACAGACACAGATACGCAGTATTTT. It specifies CASSPWTDTDTQYF.

This clone was seen a few times. The chain employs TRBV18 and TRBJ1-1; 7 positions agree with TRBD1. Germline V gives CDR1 KGHSH, CDR2 LQKENI. This CDR3 is 14 amino acids long. V dropped 4 bases and J dropped 4; count of bases not matched to a gene: 6. The CDR3 DNA is TGTGCCAGCTCACAGGGACAGCGAGGCACTGAAGCTTTCTTT. This encodes CASSQGQRGTEAFF.

The V call is TRBV12-3 or TRBV12-4, the J call TRBJ2-1; TRBD2 matches at 8 bases. The CDR3 covers 12 residues. V was clipped by 1 base and J by 15 bases; unmatched bases: 5. The CDR3: CASSLEAGVGFF. The CDR3 nucleotides are TGTGCCAGCAGTTTAGAAGCGGGGGTTGGGTTCTTC.

The rearrangement uses TRBV5-4 and TRBJ2-1, with TRBD1 as a possible D gene (5 bases). The CDR3 sequence is 13 residues long. In germline, CDR1 is SGHNT, CDR2 YYREEE (reference sequence). V lost 4 bases and J lost 10, with 15 bases in between. CDR3 sequence (DNA): TGTGCCAGCAGCCCGGAAGGGGCGAGGGAGCAGTTCTTC. Its protein product is CASSPEGAREQFF.